This T cell receptor (beta chain) was documented in a study of blood T cell repertoires in COVID-19 (dated by TCRdb to 2019 to 2021). Study-level background: The collaborator samples originated in the United States, Italy and Spain and spanned the acute and convalescent phases of COVID-19. The prospective study material was composed of cDNA or gDNA derived from T cells, B-cell-depleted T cells, or PBMCs. Subjects who had been exposed to COVID-19, were actively infected with it, or had recovered from it provided the deeply sampled blood TCRbeta repertoires that made up the dataset. The repertoires were released in a freely available public database intended as a resource for research on the immune response to SARS-CoV-2. Samples were obtained from the ongoing ImmuneRACE study (first 160 participants) and from some 1,300 subjects provided by 6 global collaborators. A de-identified subject ID, COVID-19 status, age in years and sex were almost always included in the sample metadata. Where available, HLA class I and class II types were taken from metadata supplied by the sample provider and were not determined by assay-based typing. What the study reported, not specific to this receptor: How much clinical and demographic metadata was included differed by source and by participant, and the metadata was provided uncurated.

V drops 0 bases and J drops 3 bases, leaving 8 bases in between. The CDR3 spans 13 residues, from the cysteine through the phenylalanine. The read is trimmed to its CDR3 DNA, 39 bases read in frame from base 1. Sequences GTSNPN (CDR1) and SVGIG (CDR2) are obtained from the germline V gene (reference sequence). Concerning this clone itself: Its antigen is not yet known. Base-call qualities are not available, and no considerably larger clone is one nucleotide away.

Enrolling through a virtual design, the prospective study's participants ranged in age from about 18 to 100 years and lived across 24 United States geographic areas. To assign participants to cohorts, the prospective study relied on clinical history that participants themselves reported in a screening survey and a study questionnaire. In the prospective study, whole blood, serum and a nasopharyngeal or oropharyngeal swab were collected from each participant by mobile phlebotomists. Prospective study participants could optionally give additional blood draws and questionnaires over an approximately 2-month period. Before DNA extraction, blood samples from the prospective study were shipped at room temperature or frozen. The immunoSEQ Assay, a bias-controlled multiplex PCR, was used to amplify TCRbeta CDR3 regions from genomic DNA. For the original study's pipeline: Nucleated cell counts per sample were estimated from amplification of reference gene primers within the assay. Sequence reads were collapsed and filtered to measure the absolute abundance of every unique TCRbeta CDR3 rearrangement. For each sample, productive Simpson clonality was calculated as the square root of Simpson's diversity index across productive rearrangements. TCRdb took this table from immuneACCESS and kept in-frame rearrangements with V and J called. Such tables lack part of the clones; where checked against another copy, unresolved V genes explain under half of the gap, and the rest is unexplained. V, J and clone size derive from that table, while D and trimming were established from the DNA sequence. This sample lists 250,000 or so clones; over 80% were detected once. The ten largest clones capture 1.2% of the sample.

The sequence was obtained from a human donor in a cohort exposed to, infected with or recovered from COVID-19 (not recorded which). The donor label of this sample is uncertain. The specimen was PBMCs or T cells enriched from blood (not recorded which). The chain was built from TRBV30 and TRBJ1-1; no D gene can be assigned with confidence. The CDR3 loop reads CAWSVLHDTEAFF. DNA sequence: TGTGCCTGGAGTGTACTGCACGACACTGAAGCTTTCTTT. With all but the CDR3 taken from the reference TRBV30 and TRBJ1-1 genes, the full variable domain is: SQTIHQWPATLVQPVGSPLSLECTVEGTSNPNLYWYRQAAGRGLQLLFYSVGIGQISSEVPQNLSASRPQDRQFILSSKKLLLSDSGFYLCAWSVLHDTEAFFGQGTRLTVV.